The 8 T cell receptor beta chains presented below share a single source sample, sequenced in a study of blood T cell repertoires in COVID-19. Clones were sequenced by immunoSEQ multiplex PCR, and TCRdb holds only the in-frame ones, with some missing. The table lists tens of thousands of clones, around three quarters of them singletons. The material sequenced was peripheral blood. These TCRs come from a human donor in a cohort sampled during active COVID-19.

The chain couples TRBV11-2 to TRBJ1-6; D unresolved. Germline-derived CDR1 and CDR2 are SGHAT and FQNNGV. Trimming pared 1 base from V and 0 bases from J, leaving 7 bases between. The CDR3 is 16 residues long. CDR3 nucleotides: TGTGCCAGCAGCTTAGTAGGGAGCTCCTATAATTCACCCCTCCACTTT. It is translated as CASSLVGSSYNSPLHF.

Only a few counts were recorded for this clone. V usage is TRBV4-2 and J usage is TRBJ2-7; 8 bases are a match to TRBD2. The V and J ends lost 0 bases and 2 bases, in that order; junction bases with no gene match: 9. The germline V gene has CDR1 LGHNA and CDR2 YNFKEQ. The CDR3 spans 17 residues. CDR3 bases: TGTGCCAGCAGCCAAGATCTTCGACTAGCGCTAACCTACGAGCAGTACTTC. Translating it yields CASSQDLRLALTYEQYF.

The rearrangement uses TRBV28 and TRBJ1-4; D might be TRBD1 (5 bases). V was pared by 3 bases and J by 4 bases, with 15 bases between. The CDR3 has 16 amino acids. Germline loops: CDR1 MDHEN, CDR2 SYDVKM. CDR3 region: CASSFGFGALNEKLFF. Here the CDR3 DNA reads TGTGCCAGCAGTTTTGGGTTTGGGGCCCTTAATGAAAAACTGTTTTTT.

The rearrangement uses TRBV27 and TRBJ2-3; D gene uncertain. This CDR3 has 13 residues. The V end lost 3 bases, the J end lost 0 bases, and 4 bases lay between the germline ends. Germline CDR1 is MNHEY and CDR2 is SMNVEV (reference sequence). CDR3 DNA: TGTGCCAGCAGTTTGGCTAGCACAGATACGCAGTATTTT. Its translation is CASSLASTDTQYF.

This chain connects TRBV28 to TRBJ1-2, with D unresolved. Trimming pared 6 bases from V and 2 bases from J, leaving 4 bases between. This CDR3 is built from 11 residues. Germline loops: CDR1 MDHEN, CDR2 SYDVKM. CDR3 DNA: TGTGCCAGCAGACAGAACTATGGCTACACCTTC. Its translation: CASRQNYGYTF.

The chain employs TRBV18 and TRBJ2-3; TRBD2 agrees at 13 bases. The ends lost 2 bases at V and 4 bases at J; junction bases unmatched: 6. There are 17 residues in the CDR3. Germline V gene data show CDR1 as KGHSH and CDR2 as LQKENI. CDR3 in DNA: TGTGCCAGCTCACCATCTCCGGGACTAGCGGGACCAGATACGCAGTATTTT. Protein sequence: CASSPSPGLAGPDTQYF.

V is TRBV20-1 and J is TRBJ2-1, with D perhaps matching TRBD2 (6 bases). The CDR3 is made up of 11 amino acids. Trimming stripped 8 bases from V and 5 bases from J, with 10 bases between. Germline CDR1 reads DFQATT; CDR2 reads SNEGSKA (reference sequence). The CDR3 loop is CSTKRDNEQFF. The CDR3 DNA reads as TGCAGTACAAAGCGGGACAATGAGCAGTTCTTC.

This clone was detected only a few times. The V gene is TRBV30, the J gene TRBJ2-1; 9 bases fit TRBD2. The CDR3 is 15 residues long. V dropped 1 base and J dropped 8; count of bases not matched to a gene: 9. Germline V gene data show CDR1 as GTSNPN and CDR2 as SVGIG (reference sequence). CDR3 residues: CAWSGPAGGGDEQFF. For the CDR3, the DNA is TGTGCCTGGAGTGGTCCGGCGGGAGGGGGTGATGAGCAGTTCTTC.